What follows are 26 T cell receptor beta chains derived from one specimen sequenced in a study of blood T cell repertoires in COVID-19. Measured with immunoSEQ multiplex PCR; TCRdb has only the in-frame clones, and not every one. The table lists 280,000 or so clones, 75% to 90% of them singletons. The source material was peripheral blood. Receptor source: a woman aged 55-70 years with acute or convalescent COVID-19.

Here the CDR3 reads CASSILGANTEAFF. CDR3 sequence (DNA): TGTGCCAGTAGTATTCTGGGGGCGAACACTGAAGCTTTCTTT. J is TRBJ1-1 and V is TRBV19, with a tentative D call TRBD1 (6 bases). In germline, CDR1 is LNHDA, CDR2 SQIVND (reference sequence). Between the trimmed V and J ends, which lost 3 bases and 1 base, there was a span of 9 bases. The CDR3 extends over 14 amino acids.

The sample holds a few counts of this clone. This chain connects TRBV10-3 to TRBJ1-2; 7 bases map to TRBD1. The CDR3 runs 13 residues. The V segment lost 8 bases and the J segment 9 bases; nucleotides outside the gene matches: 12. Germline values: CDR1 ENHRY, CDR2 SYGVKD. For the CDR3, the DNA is TGTGCCATCGGAAATCAGGCAGGGGGTAGCTACACCTTC. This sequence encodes CAIGNQAGGSYTF.

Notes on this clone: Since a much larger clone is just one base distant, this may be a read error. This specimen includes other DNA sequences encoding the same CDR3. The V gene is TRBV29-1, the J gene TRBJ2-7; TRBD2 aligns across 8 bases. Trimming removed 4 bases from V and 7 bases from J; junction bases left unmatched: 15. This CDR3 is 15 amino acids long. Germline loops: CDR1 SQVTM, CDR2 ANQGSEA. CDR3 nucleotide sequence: TGCAGCGTTGTATTGGCGCCGGGGGGGCTGGGGGAGCAGTACTTC. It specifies CSVVLAPGGLGEQYF.

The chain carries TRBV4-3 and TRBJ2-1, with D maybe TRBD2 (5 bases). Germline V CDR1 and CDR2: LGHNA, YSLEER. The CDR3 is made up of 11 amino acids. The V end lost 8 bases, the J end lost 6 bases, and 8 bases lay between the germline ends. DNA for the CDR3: TGCGCCAGCGGGAGACTCAATGAGCAGTTCTTC. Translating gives CASGRLNEQFF.

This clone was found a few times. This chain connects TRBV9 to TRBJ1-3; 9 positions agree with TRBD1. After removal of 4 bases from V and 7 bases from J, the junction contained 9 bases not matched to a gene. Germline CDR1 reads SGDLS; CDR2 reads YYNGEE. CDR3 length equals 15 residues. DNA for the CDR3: TGTGCCAGCAGCCCACCGGGACAGGGTGACAACACCATATATTTT. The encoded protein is CASSPPGQGDNTIYF.

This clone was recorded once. CDR3 sequence reads: CASSVGGLAANTGELFF. The DNA of the CDR3 is TGTGCCAGCAGCGTAGGAGGACTAGCGGCGAACACCGGGGAGCTGTTTTTT. V usage is TRBV9 and J usage is TRBJ2-2, with 10 bases identical to TRBD2. V shed 0 bases, J shed 0 bases, and the junction held 2 bases outside the gene matches. Germline V gives CDR1 SGDLS, CDR2 YYNGEE. This CDR3 is built from 17 residues.

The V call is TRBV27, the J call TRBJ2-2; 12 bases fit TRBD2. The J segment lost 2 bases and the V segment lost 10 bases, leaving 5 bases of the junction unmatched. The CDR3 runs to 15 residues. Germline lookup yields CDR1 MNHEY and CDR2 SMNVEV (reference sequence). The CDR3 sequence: CATRLAGDNTGELFF. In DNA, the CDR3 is TGTGCCACAAGACTAGCGGGGGATAACACCGGGGAGCTGTTTTTT.

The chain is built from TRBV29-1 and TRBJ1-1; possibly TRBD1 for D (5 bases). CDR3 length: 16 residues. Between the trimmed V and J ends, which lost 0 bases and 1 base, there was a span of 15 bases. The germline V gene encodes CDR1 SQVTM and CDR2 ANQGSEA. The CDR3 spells CSVEDHVGGENTEAFF. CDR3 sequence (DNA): TGCAGCGTTGAAGATCATGTCGGAGGGGAGAACACTGAAGCTTTCTTT.

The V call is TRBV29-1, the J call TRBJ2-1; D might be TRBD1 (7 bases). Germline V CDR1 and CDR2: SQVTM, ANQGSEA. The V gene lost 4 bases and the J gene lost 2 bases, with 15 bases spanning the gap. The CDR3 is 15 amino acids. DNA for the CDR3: TGCAGCGTTGCGGGGCGGGACAGAGCCTACAATGAGCAGTTCTTC. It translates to CSVAGRDRAYNEQFF.

The CDR3 DNA is TGTGCCAGCTCTCCGGGGGAGTTCTATAACACCGGGGAGCTGTTTTTT. It encodes CASSPGEFYNTGELFF. The V and J genes are TRBV18 and TRBJ2-2; a weak D match, TRBD2 (6 bases). Germline CDR1 and CDR2: KGHSH and LQKENI. V was shortened by 6 bases and J by 2 bases, with 16 bases between the two germline ends. The CDR3 runs 16 residues.

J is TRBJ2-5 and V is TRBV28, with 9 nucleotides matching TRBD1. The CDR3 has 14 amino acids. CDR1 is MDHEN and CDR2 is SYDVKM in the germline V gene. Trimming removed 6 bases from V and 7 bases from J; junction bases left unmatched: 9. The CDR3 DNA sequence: TGTGCCAGCAGCTCGACAGGGGGAGGCAGGACCCAGTACTTC. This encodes CASSSTGGGRTQYF.

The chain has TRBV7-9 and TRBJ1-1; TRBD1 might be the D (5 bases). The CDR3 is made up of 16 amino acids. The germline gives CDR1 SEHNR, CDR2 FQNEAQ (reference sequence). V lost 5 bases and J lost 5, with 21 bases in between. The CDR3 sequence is CASSPQNGGVKTEAFF. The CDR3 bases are TGTGCCAGCAGCCCCCAAAACGGGGGAGTAAAAACTGAAGCTTTCTTT.

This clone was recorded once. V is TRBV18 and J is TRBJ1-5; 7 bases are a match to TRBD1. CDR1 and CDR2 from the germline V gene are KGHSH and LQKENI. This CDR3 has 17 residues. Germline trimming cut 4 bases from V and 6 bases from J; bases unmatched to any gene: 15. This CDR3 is CASSLLGRGGQSQPQHF. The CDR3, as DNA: TGTGCCAGCTCACTTTTGGGGAGAGGGGGCCAGAGTCAGCCCCAGCATTTT.

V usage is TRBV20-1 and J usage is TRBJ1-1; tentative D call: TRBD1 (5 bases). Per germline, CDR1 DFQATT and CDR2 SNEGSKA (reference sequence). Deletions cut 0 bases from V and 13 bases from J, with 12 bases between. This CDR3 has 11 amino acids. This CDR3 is CSARDGGRDFF. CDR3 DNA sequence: TGCAGTGCTAGAGACGGGGGAAGGGATTTCTTT.

In DNA form, the CDR3 reads TGTGCCAGCAGCGTAATAGATAGCTCCTACAATGAGCAGTTCTTC. Its translation: CASSVIDSSYNEQFF. This chain joins TRBV5-4 and TRBJ2-1; unclear D gene. Germline V gene sequence: CDR1 SGHNT, CDR2 YYREEE (reference sequence). The length of the CDR3 is 15 residues. Trimming took off 4 bases at V and 0 bases at J, with 11 bases between the two ends.

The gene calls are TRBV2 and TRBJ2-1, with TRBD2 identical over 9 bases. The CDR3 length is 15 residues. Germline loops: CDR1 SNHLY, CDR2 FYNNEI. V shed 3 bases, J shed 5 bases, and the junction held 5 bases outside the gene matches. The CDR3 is CASSELIAGDNEQFF. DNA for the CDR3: TGTGCCAGCAGTGAGTTGATAGCGGGGGACAATGAGCAGTTCTTC.

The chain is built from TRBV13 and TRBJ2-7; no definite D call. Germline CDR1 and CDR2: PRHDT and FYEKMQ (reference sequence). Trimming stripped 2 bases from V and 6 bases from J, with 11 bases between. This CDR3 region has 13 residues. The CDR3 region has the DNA TGTGCCAGCAGCTTATATACTGCTGGCGAGCAGTACTTC. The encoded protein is CASSLYTAGEQYF.

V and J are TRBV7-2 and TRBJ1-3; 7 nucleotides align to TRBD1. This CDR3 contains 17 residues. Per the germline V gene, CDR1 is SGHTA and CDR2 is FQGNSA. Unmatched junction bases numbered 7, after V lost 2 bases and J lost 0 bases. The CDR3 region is CASSLTGQSLSGNTIYF. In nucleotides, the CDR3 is TGTGCCAGCAGCTTAACGGGACAGAGCCTCTCTGGAAACACCATATATTTT.

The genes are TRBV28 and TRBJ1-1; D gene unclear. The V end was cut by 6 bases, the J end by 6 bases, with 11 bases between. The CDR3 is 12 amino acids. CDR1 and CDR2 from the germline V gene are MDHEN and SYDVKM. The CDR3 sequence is CASSLRGPEAFF. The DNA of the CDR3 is TGTGCCAGCAGCCTACGAGGTCCTGAAGCTTTCTTT.

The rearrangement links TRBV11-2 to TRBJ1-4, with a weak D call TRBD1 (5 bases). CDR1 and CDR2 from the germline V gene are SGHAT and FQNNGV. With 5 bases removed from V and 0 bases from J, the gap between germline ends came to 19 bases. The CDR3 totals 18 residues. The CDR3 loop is CASSTVGGGVATNEKLFF. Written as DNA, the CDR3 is TGTGCCAGCAGCACCGTGGGTGGGGGGGTTGCAACTAATGAAAAACTGTTTTTT.

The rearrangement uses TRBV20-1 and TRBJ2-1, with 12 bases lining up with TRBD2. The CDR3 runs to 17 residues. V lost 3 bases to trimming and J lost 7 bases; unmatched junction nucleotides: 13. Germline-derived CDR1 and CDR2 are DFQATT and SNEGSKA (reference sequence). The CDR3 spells CSASPLAGGPGWNEQFF. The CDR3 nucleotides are TGCAGTGCTAGTCCGCTAGCGGGAGGGCCGGGTTGGAATGAGCAGTTCTTC.

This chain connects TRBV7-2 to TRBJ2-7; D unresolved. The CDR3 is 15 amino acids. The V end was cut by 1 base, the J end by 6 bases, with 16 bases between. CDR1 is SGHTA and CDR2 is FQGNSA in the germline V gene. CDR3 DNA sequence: TGTGCCAGCAGCTTAGGCTCAACTTCCAATAGCGAGCAGTACTTC. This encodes CASSLGSTSNSEQYF.

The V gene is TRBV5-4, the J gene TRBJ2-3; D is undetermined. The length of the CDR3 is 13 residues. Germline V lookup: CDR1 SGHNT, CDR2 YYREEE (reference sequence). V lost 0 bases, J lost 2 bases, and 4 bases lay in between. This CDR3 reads CASSLGNTDTQYF. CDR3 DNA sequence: TGTGCCAGCAGCTTGGGTAACACAGATACGCAGTATTTT. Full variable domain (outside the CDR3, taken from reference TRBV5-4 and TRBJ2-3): ETGVTQSPTHLIKTRGQQVTLRCSSQSGHNTVSWYQQALGQGPQFIFQYYREEENGRGNFPPRFSGLQFPNYSSELNVNALELDDSALYLCASSLGNTDTQYFGPGTRLTVL.

For the CDR3, the DNA is TGTGCCAGCAGGTCGGACCAAGAGACCCAGTACTTC. Translated, it gives CASRSDQETQYF. The rearrangement joins TRBV5-5 to TRBJ2-5; D is uncertain. The CDR3 extends over 12 amino acids. Trimming took off 5 bases at V and 0 bases at J, with 5 bases between the two ends. CDR1 and CDR2 (germline): SGHKS, YYEKEE (reference sequence).

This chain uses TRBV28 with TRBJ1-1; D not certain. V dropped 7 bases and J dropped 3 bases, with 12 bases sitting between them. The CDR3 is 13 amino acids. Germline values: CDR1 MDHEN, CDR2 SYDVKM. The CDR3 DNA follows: TGTGCCAGCAAGACAACGTGGGACACTGAAGCTTTCTTT. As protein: CASKTTWDTEAFF.

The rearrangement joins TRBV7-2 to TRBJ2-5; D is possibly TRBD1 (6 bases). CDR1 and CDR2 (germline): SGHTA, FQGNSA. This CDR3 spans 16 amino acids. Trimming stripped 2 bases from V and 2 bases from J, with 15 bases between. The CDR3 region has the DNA TGTGCCAGCAGCTTACGAAGGGGGAGAGGGCAAGAGACCCAGTACTTC. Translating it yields CASSLRRGRGQETQYF.